This note documents a single T cell receptor (beta chain) sequence. This entry belongs to a study of control samples from healthy donors and cancer patients. After removal of 6 bases from V and 6 bases from J, the junction contained 8 bases not matched to a gene. The CDR3 has 13 amino acids. Germline V gives CDR1 MRHNA, CDR2 SNTAGT. Sequencing was performed with immunoSEQ multiplex PCR; in TCRdb, only in-frame clones are kept and a portion is missing. The table shows approximately 41,000 clones, with approximately 94% occurring only once. V gene TRBV6-4 combines with J gene TRBJ2-7, with 7 nucleotides matching TRBD1. Sequenced material: blood. The TCR sequence derives from a man in his 60s in good health. The CDR3 DNA sequence: TGTGCCAGCAGCTTAACAGGGGATGGCGAGCAGTACTTC. Translating it yields CASSLTGDGEQYF.